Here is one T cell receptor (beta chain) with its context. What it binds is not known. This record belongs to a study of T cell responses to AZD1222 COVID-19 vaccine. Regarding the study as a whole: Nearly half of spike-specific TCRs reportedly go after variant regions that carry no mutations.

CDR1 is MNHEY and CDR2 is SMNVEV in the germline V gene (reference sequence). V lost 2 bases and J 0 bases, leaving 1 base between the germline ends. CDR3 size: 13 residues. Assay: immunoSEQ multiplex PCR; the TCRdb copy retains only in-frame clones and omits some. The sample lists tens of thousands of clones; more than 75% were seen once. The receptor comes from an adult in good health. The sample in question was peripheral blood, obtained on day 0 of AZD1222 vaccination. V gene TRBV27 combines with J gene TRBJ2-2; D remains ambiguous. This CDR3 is CASSLPNTGELFF. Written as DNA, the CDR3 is TGTGCCAGCAGTTTACCGAACACCGGGGAGCTGTTTTTT.